Here is one TCR beta chain with its context. In the authors' workflow: Estimation of nucleated cell counts was performed using reference gene primer amplification. The protocol was immunoSEQ multiplex PCR, while the TCRdb copy is restricted to in-frame clones and leaves out a portion. Clone size and the V and J calls come from that table; the DNA yielded D and trimming. This sample has about 250,000 clones; roughly 90% occur once, and the top ten carry around 2%. The entry originates in a study of blood T cell repertoires in COVID-19. Study-wide background: COVID-19 samples collected from the United States, Italy and Spain covered acute and convalescent phases.

The CDR3 is 16 amino acids. Germline V gene lookup returns CDR1 MNHEY and CDR2 SVGAGI. V was trimmed by 0 bases and J by 1 base, leaving 9 bases between them. Sequencing was carried out using peripheral blood. J is TRBJ2-2 and V is TRBV6-5, with a weak D call TRBD1 (5 bases). The sequence came from a woman in her thirties or forties who had recovered from COVID-19. The CDR3 bases are TGTGCCAGCAGTTACTCGTGGGGCGAGAACACCGGGGAGCTGTTTTTT. Translating gives CASSYSWGENTGELFF.